These 28 T cell receptor beta chains were all obtained from the same sample, sequenced in a study of control samples from healthy donors and cancer patients. The method was immunoSEQ multiplex PCR; TCRdb's version includes in-frame clones alone and lacks a portion of them. The sample lists about 40,000 clones; 92% were seen once. What was sequenced was blood. Receptors were obtained from a woman aged 50 to 65 in good health.

The chain carries TRBV12-3 or TRBV12-4 and TRBJ2-1, with TRBD1 matching 8 bases. This CDR3 is 13 amino acids long. J lost 10 bases, V lost 6 bases, and 8 bases had no gene match. In DNA, the CDR3 is TGTGCCAGCAGAGGACAGGGAAGCGGGGAGCAGTTCTTC. Protein: CASRGQGSGEQFF.

This clone showed up just once. This rearrangement joins TRBV4-3 to TRBJ1-2, with D hard to call. Between the trimmed V and J ends, which lost 0 bases and 4 bases, there was a span of 9 bases. This CDR3 spans 14 amino acids. CDR1 is LGHNA and CDR2 is YSLEER in the germline V gene. Written as DNA, the CDR3 is TGCGCCAGCAGCCAAGATCGTGAGGGCTATGGCTACACCTTC. Protein: CASSQDREGYGYTF.

The chain employs TRBV7-2 and TRBJ2-3; tentatively, D is TRBD1 (6 bases). The CDR3 sequence is 16 residues long. CDR1 is SGHTA and CDR2 is FQGNSA in the germline V gene. V shed 5 bases and J shed 5 bases, with 20 bases lying between them. CDR3 sequence (DNA): TGTGCCAGCAGCCCAAGACACTCCTTAGGGGGAGATACGCAGTATTTT. Its protein product is CASSPRHSLGGDTQYF.

The rearrangement links TRBV28 to TRBJ1-6, with TRBD1 matching over 7 bases. V gave up 5 bases and J gave up 8 bases; unmatched junction bases: 9. The CDR3 has 15 residues. Germline loops: CDR1 MDHEN, CDR2 SYDVKM. The CDR3 spells CASSPPSGQHSPLHF. The CDR3 DNA reads as TGTGCCAGCAGTCCACCATCGGGACAGCATTCACCCCTCCACTTT.

The rearrangement links TRBV5-1 to TRBJ2-1; the D gene could be TRBD1 or TRBD2 (5 bases each). Germline assignment: CDR1 SGHRS and CDR2 YFSETQ. Trimming took off 1 base at V and 4 bases at J, with 15 bases between the two ends. This CDR3 has 16 residues. Here the CDR3 DNA reads TGCGCCAGCAGCTTGTCCGGGACGCCTGAGTACAATGAGCAGTTCTTC. Translating it yields CASSLSGTPEYNEQFF.

V and J are TRBV7-3 and TRBJ2-1; either TRBD1 or TRBD2 may fit D (6 bases each). CDR3 length: 18 residues. Trimming removed 2 bases at V and 5 bases at J, with 22 bases between. Per germline, CDR1 SGHTA and CDR2 FQGTGA. The CDR3 protein is CASSLGGLDRIQDNEQFF. The DNA for the CDR3 is TGTGCCAGCAGCTTAGGGGGGCTAGACCGGATCCAAGACAATGAGCAGTTCTTC.

The chain employs TRBV7-2 and TRBJ1-1, with D hard to call. Deletions cut 4 bases from V and 4 bases from J, with 7 bases between. Germline values: CDR1 SGHTA, CDR2 FQGNSA. The CDR3 loop spans 12 amino acids. In DNA form, the CDR3 reads TGTGCCAGCAGCTCGGACCTCACTGAAGCTTTCTTT. Translating gives CASSSDLTEAFF.

The chain recombines TRBV7-6 with TRBJ2-3; D remains ambiguous. Per the germline V gene, CDR1 is SGHVS and CDR2 is FNYEAQ. V dropped 1 base and J dropped 1 base, with 9 bases sitting between them. The length of the CDR3 is 15 residues. In DNA form, the CDR3 reads TGTGCCAGCAGCTTAGGGGTCCGGGGCACAGATACGCAGTATTTT. Translated, it gives CASSLGVRGTDTQYF.

V usage is TRBV2 and J usage is TRBJ1-5; D may be TRBD1 (5 bases). This CDR3 is built from 15 residues. V was clipped by 5 bases and J by 6 bases, with 17 bases between them. CDR1 is SNHLY and CDR2 is FYNNEI in the germline V gene. CDR3 DNA: TGTGCCAGCAGTTCCGGGACCCTGCAAGGTCAGCCCCAGCATTTT. This sequence encodes CASSSGTLQGQPQHF.

The chain couples TRBV27 to TRBJ2-1; 7 bases map to TRBD2. The CDR3 has 13 amino acids. Germline CDR1 reads MNHEY; CDR2 reads SMNVEV (reference sequence). J lost 12 bases, V lost 2 bases, and 7 bases had no gene match. The CDR3 nucleotides read TGTGCCAGCAGTTTAGGGAGGACTAGGGGGCAGTTCTTC. It codes for CASSLGRTRGQFF.

V and J are TRBV28 and TRBJ1-4, with D possibly matching TRBD1 (6 bases). The V gene's germline CDR1 is MDHEN and CDR2 SYDVKM. V lost 2 bases, J lost 8 bases, and 12 bases lay in between. The CDR3 sequence is 14 residues long. CDR3 region: CASSLTTGWEKLFF. The CDR3 region has the DNA TGTGCCAGCAGTTTAACGACAGGATGGGAAAAACTGTTTTTT.

The rearrangement links TRBV24-1 to TRBJ2-2, with 7 bases fitting TRBD1. CDR3 length: 16 residues. CDR1 KGHDR and CDR2 SFDVKD come from the germline V gene. With V trimmed by 1 base and J by 7 bases, 8 bases remained unmatched. The CDR3 spells CATSDFAGGLNGELFF. In DNA form, the CDR3 reads TGTGCCACCAGTGATTTTGCAGGGGGTCTGAACGGGGAGCTGTTTTTT.

The chain recombines TRBV7-2 with TRBJ2-7; 7 nucleotides match TRBD1. CDR1 and CDR2 (germline): SGHTA, FQGNSA. The CDR3 is made up of 15 amino acids. J was trimmed by 7 bases and V by 2 bases; bases with no gene match: 11. CDR3 amino acids: CASSLMADRAQEQYF. The DNA for the CDR3 is TGTGCCAGCAGCTTAATGGCCGACAGGGCTCAGGAGCAGTACTTC.

J is TRBJ2-3 and V is TRBV18; TRBD2 is a possible D gene (5 bases). This CDR3 has 16 residues. CDR1 and CDR2 from the germline V gene are KGHSH and LQKENI. The germline V and J ends were trimmed by 1 base and 2 bases, with 13 bases remaining between them. The CDR3 region has the DNA TGTGCCAGCTCACCACAGCCGGGCGGGCTCACAGATACGCAGTATTTT. Its protein is CASSPQPGGLTDTQYF.

This chain joins TRBV14 and TRBJ2-7; 7 positions match TRBD1. Germline V lookup: CDR1 SGHDN, CDR2 FVKESK. This CDR3 contains 15 residues. Losses at the gene ends were 0 bases for V and 3 bases for J; bases not matched to a gene: 5. For the CDR3, the DNA is TGTGCCAGCAGCCAAGATTTAGACAGGGTCTACGAGCAGTACTTC. The encoded protein is CASSQDLDRVYEQYF.

The rearrangement links TRBV20-1 to TRBJ1-5; no reliable D call. The V and J ends lost 6 bases and 5 bases respectively, with 5 bases between them. In germline, CDR1 is DFQATT, CDR2 SNEGSKA (reference sequence). This CDR3 region has 10 residues. The CDR3 is CSASHQPQHF. The DNA of the CDR3 is TGCAGTGCATCCCATCAGCCCCAGCATTTT.

The chain couples TRBV19 to TRBJ1-6; 7 bases agree with TRBD1. The CDR3 length is 17 residues. Germline V gene data show CDR1 as LNHDA and CDR2 as SQIVND (reference sequence). V shed 7 bases, J shed 0 bases, and the junction held 9 bases outside the gene matches. The CDR3 loop is CASNNRGTSSYNSPLHF. DNA for the CDR3: TGTGCCAGTAATAACAGGGGCACGAGCTCCTATAATTCACCCCTCCACTTT.

The V gene is TRBV11-1, the J gene TRBJ2-3; 9 bases agree with TRBD2. Germline V gene sequence: CDR1 SGHAT, CDR2 FQDESV (reference sequence). The CDR3 totals 14 residues. V shed 6 bases and J 4 bases; nucleotides not matched to a gene: 5. The chain's CDR3 is CASSSSGVPDTQYF. The CDR3 nucleotides read TGTGCCAGCAGTTCTAGCGGGGTCCCAGATACGCAGTATTTT.

The chain has TRBV25-1 and TRBJ1-4; D not certain. Germline CDR1 and CDR2: MGHDK and SYGVNS. The CDR3 covers 15 residues. Deletions cut 5 bases from V and 5 bases from J, with 15 bases between. CDR3 bases: TGTGCCAGCAGTCTCGCTGGTGAAGCGAATGAAAAACTGTTTTTT. Translation gives CASSLAGEANEKLFF. The complete variable domain, with remaining parts taken from reference TRBV25-1 and TRBJ1-4, reads EADIYQTPRYLVIGTGKKITLECSQTMGHDKMYWYQQDPGMELHLIHYSYGVNSTEKGDLSSESTVSRIRTEHFPLTLESARPSHTSQYLCASSLAGEANEKLFFGSGTQLSVL.

The gene calls are TRBV5-4 and TRBJ1-6; a possible D gene is TRBD1 (6 bases). With 0 bases removed from V and 6 bases from J, the gap between germline ends came to 13 bases. The CDR3 sequence is 16 residues long. Germline-derived CDR1 and CDR2 are SGHNT and YYREEE (reference sequence). DNA for the CDR3: TGTGCCAGCAGCTTGGATGCGGGGGCGAGTAATTCACCCCTCCACTTT. Translation: CASSLDAGASNSPLHF.

In this sample, this clone turned up a few times. The chain couples TRBV20-1 to TRBJ1-2; 7 bases match TRBD1. CDR3 length: 14 amino acids. The V and J ends lost 3 bases and 4 bases, in that order; junction bases with no gene match: 8. Germline assignment: CDR1 DFQATT and CDR2 SNEGSKA (reference sequence). Written as DNA, the CDR3 is TGCAGTGCTAGTGACGTAGGGACAGTCTATGGCTACACCTTC. It specifies CSASDVGTVYGYTF.

The chain has TRBV27 and TRBJ1-5, with D maybe TRBD1 (6 bases). Trimming shortened V by 6 bases and J by 2 bases, and 17 bases separated the two germline ends. Germline CDR1 is MNHEY and CDR2 is SMNVEV (reference sequence). There are 16 residues in the CDR3. The CDR3 coding sequence is TGTGCCAGCAGACCCGCGGGGGGCGAGGGCAATCAGCCCCAGCATTTT. Protein: CASRPAGGEGNQPQHF.

The V gene is TRBV28, the J gene TRBJ2-3; D is undetermined. The CDR3 totals 18 residues. CDR1 and CDR2 (germline): MDHEN, SYDVKM. V was clipped by 4 bases and J by 0 bases, with 20 bases between them. The CDR3 nucleotides read TGTGCCAGCAGTTCTCAACCATCGCTGAGGAGCAGCACAGATACGCAGTATTTT. Its protein product is CASSSQPSLRSSTDTQYF.

The genes are TRBV28 and TRBJ1-3; TRBD1 aligns across 7 bases. The V gene end was trimmed by 7 bases and the J gene end by 4 bases; junction bases not matched to a gene: 7. CDR3 size: 14 residues. CDR1 is MDHEN and CDR2 is SYDVKM in the germline V gene. The CDR3 DNA reads as TGTGCCAGCACCCAACAGGGGCTAGGAAACACCATATATTTT. Protein sequence: CASTQQGLGNTIYF.

The chain has TRBV6-1 and TRBJ2-4; possible D gene TRBD2, 7 bases. Germline CDR1 MNHNS, CDR2 SASEGT. This CDR3 contains 18 residues. V lost 2 bases, J lost 1 base, and 18 bases lay in between. CDR3 protein: CASSEWGGGVFAKNIQYF. Here the CDR3 DNA reads TGTGCCAGCAGTGAATGGGGAGGGGGGGTGTTTGCCAAAAACATTCAGTACTTC.

The chain carries TRBV10-3 and TRBJ1-2; possible D gene TRBD1, 6 bases. This CDR3 spans 15 amino acids. Germline V gene lookup returns CDR1 ENHRY and CDR2 SYGVKD. V was shortened by 0 bases and J by 3 bases, with 11 bases between the two germline ends. The CDR3 loop reads CAISESGGGYYGYTF. The DNA for the CDR3 is TGTGCCATCAGTGAGTCTGGGGGCGGGTACTATGGCTACACCTTC.

The rearrangement uses TRBV30 and TRBJ1-2, with 7 bases fitting TRBD1. This CDR3 contains 14 residues. The ends lost 3 bases at V and 4 bases at J; junction bases unmatched: 8. Germline assignment: CDR1 GTSNPN and CDR2 SVGIG (reference sequence). Here the CDR3 reads CAWRLTGIGYGYTF. The DNA for the CDR3 is TGTGCCTGGAGGCTGACAGGGATCGGCTATGGCTACACCTTC.

This clone was recorded once. The chain links TRBV28 to TRBJ1-2; D is undetermined. CDR3 length: 13 residues. The V and J ends lost 6 bases and 5 bases respectively, with 13 bases between them. The germline V gene has CDR1 MDHEN and CDR2 SYDVKM. CDR3 DNA sequence: TGTGCCAGCAGCCCCTGGCCGGGTTATGGCTACACCTTC. The encoded protein is CASSPWPGYGYTF.